Listed below are T cell receptor beta chains from one sample, sequenced in a study of naive and memory T cell subsets. Each CDR3 protein is one row after TCRdb ran MiXCR on the UMI-ligation and nested PCR reads. This repertoire shows 150,000 or so distinct CDR3 sequences, roughly 20% found once; its top ten account for around 0.11%. The sample was naive CD4+ T cells from blood. These TCRs come from a human donor in good health. The CDR3 runs from the conserved cysteine through the conserved F or W. A D gene is named only where the DNA matches it firmly. Clone sizes are given selectively: once, few, many, or a class where the clone is expanded.

TRBJ2-7 - TRBV14 - CASSQVRGYEQYF TGTGCCAGCAGCCAGGTTCGGGGTTACGAGCAGTACTTC
TRBJ2-7 - TRBV29-1 - CSVVGGTYEQCF TGCAGCGTTGTGGGAGGAACCTACGAGCAGTGCTTC
TRBJ2-3 few TRBV4-3 - CASERDIYTDTQYF TGCGCCAGCGAGAGGGACATATACACAGATACGCAGTATTTT
TRBJ1-5 - TRBV5-6 - CASSPRGGRNQPQHF TGTGCCAGCAGCCCCCGGGGGGGTCGAAATCAGCCCCAGCATTTT
TRBJ1-5 - TRBV7-2 - CASSLRIPQPQHF TGTGCCAGCAGCCTCCGGATCCCTCAGCCCCAGCATTTT
TRBJ2-1 many TRBV5-1 TRBD1 CASRITGGAYNEQFF TGCGCCAGCAGGATAACAGGGGGCGCCTACAATGAGCAGTTCTTC
TRBJ2-4 - TRBV5-1 - CASSPGLLAKNIQYF TGCGCCAGCAGCCCGGGACTGCTAGCCAAAAACATTCAGTACTTC
TRBJ2-1 many TRBV29-1 TRBD1 CSGRDRAYNEQFF TGCAGCGGCCGGGACAGAGCCTACAATGAGCAGTTCTTC
TRBJ2-3 few TRBV28 TRBD1 CASTSQAGGADTQYF TGTGCCAGCACTTCCCAGGCAGGGGGTGCAGATACGCAGTATTTT
TRBJ1-4 once TRBV5-1 TRBD1 CASSPLGQSGGEKLFF TGCGCCAGCAGCCCCCTGGGACAGTCGGGCGGTGAAAAACTGTTTTTT
TRBJ1-1 - TRBV24-1 - CATSEGFNTEAFF TGTGCCACCAGTGAGGGATTCAACACTGAAGCTTTCTTT
TRBJ1-3 few TRBV28 - CASRESSGNTIYF TGTGCCAGCAGGGAGTCCTCTGGAAACACCATATATTTT
TRBJ1-2 few TRBV21-1 - CASPHRTDSNYGYTF TGTGCCAGCCCCCACCGGACAGATTCTAACTATGGCTACACCTTC
TRBJ2-5 few TRBV20-1 - CSAIGSTETQYF TGCAGTGCTATAGGGAGTACGGAGACCCAGTACTTC
TRBJ2-5 - TRBV28 TRBD1 CASSYTGEETQYF TGTGCCAGCAGCTATACAGGGGAGGAGACCCAGTACTTC
TRBJ1-5 - TRBV6-2/TRBV6-3 TRBD1 CASSRTGGYQPQHF TGTGCCAGCAGTAGGACAGGGGGCTATCAGCCCCAGCATTTT
TRBJ2-1 many TRBV29-1 TRBD2 CSVLKREGDNEQFF TGCAGCGTTCTTAAGCGGGAGGGGGACAATGAGCAGTTCTTC
TRBJ2-1 few TRBV28 TRBD2 CASSLLSGMLYNEQFF TGTGCCAGCAGTTTATTGAGCGGGATGCTCTACAATGAGCAGTTCTTC